A single sample is the source of the 20 T cell receptor beta chains below, sequenced in a study of beta chain features in type 1 diabetes. Every isolated RNA sample was fully reverse transcribed, so sequencing captured expressed TCRB transcripts. Profiling relied on immunoSEQ multiplex PCR, and the TCRdb table lists in-frame clones only, not all of them. Of some 400,000 clones listed, roughly 16% were seen once; the top ten hold approximately 0.019%. The sequenced material came from naive CD4+ T cells from blood. Receptor source: a woman aged 18-35 years in good health.

The chain uses TRBV7-2 and TRBJ2-5, with D hard to call. V was clipped by 4 bases and J by 0 bases, with 6 bases between them. Germline V gene sequence: CDR1 SGHTA, CDR2 FQGNSA. The CDR3 length is 13 residues. The DNA of the CDR3 is TGTGCCAGCAGCTCCTCGTACCAAGAGACCCAGTACTTC. Protein sequence: CASSSSYQETQYF.

The chain joins TRBV30 to TRBJ1-4; 7 bases are shared with TRBD1. CDR1 is GTSNPN, CDR2 SVGIG, per germline (reference sequence). CDR3 size: 14 residues. V trimming: 4 bases; J trimming: 7 bases; junction bases outside the gene matches: 9. The CDR3 loop is CAWTLRGLPEKLFF. CDR3 DNA sequence: TGTGCCTGGACCTTAAGGGGGCTGCCTGAAAAACTGTTTTTT.

This clone was detected only a few times. V is TRBV6-1 and J is TRBJ1-1, with 7 bases lining up with TRBD1. The CDR3 has 14 amino acids. Unmatched junction bases numbered 2, after V lost 4 bases and J lost 0 bases. The germline CDR1 and CDR2 sequences are MNHNS and SASEGT. Written as DNA, the CDR3 is TGTGCCAGCAGTGGAGGGGGCTTGAACACTGAAGCTTTCTTT. It yields the protein CASSGGGLNTEAFF.

The V gene is TRBV7-8, the J gene TRBJ2-3, with a tentative D call TRBD1 (5 bases). Germline V gene lookup returns CDR1 SGHVS and CDR2 FQNEAQ. The CDR3 spans 13 residues. V was clipped by 0 bases and J by 7 bases, with 8 bases between them. CDR3 loop: CASSLAPGHTQYF. The DNA for the CDR3 is TGTGCCAGCAGCTTAGCACCAGGGCATACGCAGTATTTT.

The gene calls are TRBV7-8 and TRBJ2-1; D might be TRBD1 (5 bases). Trimming shortened V by 4 bases and J by 10 bases, and 20 bases separated the two germline ends. The CDR3 consists of 15 residues. CDR1 and CDR2 (germline): SGHVS, FQNEAQ. CDR3 bases: TGTGCCAGCAGCTCGCAGGGTGATTCCTACGGAGAGCAGTTCTTC. Protein sequence: CASSSQGDSYGEQFF.

This clone turned up a few times. The chain combines TRBV30 with TRBJ2-3; D may be TRBD2 (6 bases). Germline V gene sequence: CDR1 GTSNPN, CDR2 SVGIG (reference sequence). The CDR3 has 16 residues. V lost 2 bases, J lost 2 bases, and 17 bases lay in between. The CDR3 protein is CAWSLRFSGFTDTQYF. Here the CDR3 DNA reads TGTGCCTGGAGTCTCCGGTTTAGCGGCTTCACAGATACGCAGTATTTT.

This clone was found a few times. The chain uses TRBV28 and TRBJ1-1, with 7 bases matching TRBD1. Germline V gene sequence: CDR1 MDHEN, CDR2 SYDVKM. The CDR3 runs to 14 residues. J was trimmed by 1 base and V by 4 bases; bases with no gene match: 3. The CDR3 DNA reads TGTGCCAGCAGTTCCGACAGGGCGAACACTGAAGCTTTCTTT. It translates to CASSSDRANTEAFF. Full variable domain (missing parts from reference TRBV28 and TRBJ1-1): DVKVTQSSRYLVKRTGEKVFLECVQDMDHENMFWYRQDPGLGLRLIYFSYDVKMKEKGDIPEGYSVSREKKERFSLILESASTNQTSMYLCASSSDRANTEAFFGQGTRLTVV.

The rearrangement joins TRBV29-1 to TRBJ1-5; 10 bases line up with TRBD1. CDR3 length equals 15 residues. CDR1 SQVTM and CDR2 ANQGSEA come from the germline V gene. The junction had 5 bases not matched to a gene; V was cut back by 4 bases and J by 2 bases. The CDR3: CSVGGGTGGNQPQHF. CDR3 in DNA: TGCAGCGTTGGAGGAGGGACAGGGGGCAATCAGCCCCAGCATTTT.

This chain's CDR3 is CSVERPGGRGYTF. The CDR3 DNA sequence: TGCAGCGTTGAACGGCCAGGGGGCAGGGGCTACACCTTC. The chain combines TRBV29-1 with TRBJ1-2, with 8 bases fitting TRBD1. The CDR3 sequence is 13 residues long. J lost 8 bases, V lost 2 bases, and 7 bases had no gene match. Germline lookup yields CDR1 SQVTM and CDR2 ANQGSEA.

J is TRBJ1-2 and V is TRBV6-5; 8 positions agree with TRBD1. In germline, CDR1 is MNHEY, CDR2 SVGAGI. The V gene end was trimmed by 6 bases and the J gene end by 4 bases; junction bases not matched to a gene: 7. The CDR3 has 14 residues. The CDR3 sequence is CASSRDRISYGYTF. CDR3 bases: TGTGCCAGCAGCCGGGACAGGATCAGCTATGGCTACACCTTC.

The V call is TRBV7-3, the J call TRBJ2-3; D may be TRBD2 (5 bases). Trimming cost V 3 bases and J 0 bases, with 7 bases left between them. CDR1 SGHTA and CDR2 FQGTGA come from the germline V gene. The CDR3 loop spans 14 amino acids. CDR3 DNA sequence: TGTGCCAGCAGCTTGAGGGAGAGCACAGATACGCAGTATTTT. Encoded protein: CASSLRESTDTQYF.

Only a few counts were recorded for this clone. The V gene is TRBV9, the J gene TRBJ1-3, with 8 bases that match TRBD1. The CDR3 loop spans 18 amino acids. J lost 0 bases, V lost 4 bases, and 12 bases had no gene match. Germline V gene sequence: CDR1 SGDLS, CDR2 YYNGEE. The CDR3: CASSRGTGYIRSGNTIYF. The CDR3 DNA sequence: TGTGCCAGCAGCCGCGGGACAGGATATATTCGCTCTGGAAACACCATATATTTT.

The chain recombines TRBV14 with TRBJ2-2; TRBD1 aligns across 7 bases. The CDR3 is 15 residues long. Unmatched junction bases numbered 8, after V lost 5 bases and J lost 5 bases. Germline V CDR1 and CDR2: SGHDN, FVKESK. As DNA, the CDR3 is TGTGCCAGCAGCTCCGGGACAGAAAGAACCGGGGAGCTGTTTTTT. The encoded protein is CASSSGTERTGELFF.

The CDR3 DNA sequence: TGTGCCAGCAGTTTAGTAGCCCCCGGGACAGGGGGCGAGCAGTACTTC. This gives the protein CASSLVAPGTGGEQYF. The gene calls are TRBV28 and TRBJ2-7, with TRBD1 matching 11 bases. V shed 2 bases and J 6 bases; nucleotides not matched to a gene: 9. The germline CDR1 and CDR2 sequences are MDHEN and SYDVKM. CDR3 length: 16 amino acids. The full variable domain, rest sourced from reference TRBV28 and TRBJ2-7, is DVKVTQSSRYLVKRTGEKVFLECVQDMDHENMFWYRQDPGLGLRLIYFSYDVKMKEKGDIPEGYSVSREKKERFSLILESASTNQTSMYLCASSLVAPGTGGEQYFGPGTRLTVT.

The chain uses TRBV27 and TRBJ2-1; 7 bases match TRBD2. Germline V gene lookup returns CDR1 MNHEY and CDR2 SMNVEV (reference sequence). The CDR3 contains 16 residues. V dropped 9 bases and J dropped 4; count of bases not matched to a gene: 15. The CDR3 reads CASQTPSGKGYNEQFF. DNA of the CDR3: TGTGCCAGTCAAACTCCTAGCGGAAAGGGGTACAATGAGCAGTTCTTC.

The chain links TRBV5-1 to TRBJ2-2; 9 positions agree with TRBD2. The CDR3 has 15 amino acids. Germline CDR1 and CDR2: SGHRS and YFSETQ. V dropped 0 bases and J dropped 9; count of bases not matched to a gene: 6. The CDR3 coding sequence is TGCGCCAGCAGCTTGGCCTCTAGCGGGAATTGGGAGCTGTTTTTT. Protein product: CASSLASSGNWELFF. Full variable domain (remainder filled in from reference TRBV5-1 and TRBJ2-2): KAGVTQTPRYLIKTRGQQVTLSCSPISGHRSVSWYQQTPGQGLQFLFEYFSETQRNKGNFPGRFSGRQFSNSRSEMNVSTLELGDSALYLCASSLASSGNWELFFGEGSRLTVL.

This chain connects TRBV30 to TRBJ1-2; no clear D gene. Trimming removed 5 bases from V and 4 bases from J, with 11 bases in between. The V gene's germline CDR1 is GTSNPN and CDR2 SVGIG (reference sequence). This CDR3 is 12 amino acids long. DNA of the CDR3: TGTGCCTGGTCCAGTGGGCTCTATGGCTACACCTTC. It translates to CAWSSGLYGYTF. The full variable domain, completed using reference TRBV30 and TRBJ1-2, is SQTIHQWPATLVQPVGSPLSLECTVEGTSNPNLYWYRQAAGRGLQLLFYSVGIGQISSEVPQNLSASRPQDRQFILSSKKLLLSDSGFYLCAWSSGLYGYTFGSGTRLTVV.

This clone turned up a few times. The rearrangement links TRBV15 to TRBJ2-3; D call uncertain. Germline-derived CDR1 and CDR2 are LNHNV and YYDKDF (reference sequence). The CDR3 has 15 amino acids. The ends were cut back, 5 bases at V and 2 bases at J, with 14 bases in the middle. The CDR3 loop is CATSRPGSHTDTQYF. The DNA for the CDR3 is TGTGCCACCAGCCGTCCGGGTTCTCACACAGATACGCAGTATTTT.

The CDR3: CASSDGQESYNEQFF. As DNA, the CDR3 is TGTGCCAGCAGTGATGGACAGGAATCCTACAATGAGCAGTTCTTC. The V and J genes are TRBV25-1 and TRBJ2-1, with 7 bases fitting TRBD1. The CDR3 loop spans 15 amino acids. V lost 3 bases, J lost 1 base, and 3 bases stayed unmatched. Per germline, CDR1 MGHDK and CDR2 SYGVNS.

The rearrangement links TRBV5-6 to TRBJ1-2; D is perhaps TRBD1 (6 bases). Trimming left V 3 bases short and J 4 bases short, with 13 bases between. The CDR3 loop spans 14 amino acids. CDR1 is SGHDT and CDR2 is YYEEEE in the germline V gene. DNA for the CDR3: TGTGCCAGCAGCTCCTTTGGGGGCGGCTATGGCTACACCTTC. It yields the protein CASSSFGGGYGYTF.